Listed here are 13 T cell receptor beta chains from one sample, sequenced in a study of Graves' ophthalmopathy and Graves' hyperthyroidism. The authors amplified TCR beta CDR3 regions, and they did so from RNA transcripts for repertoire sequencing. Second-round multiplex PCR came after first-round RT-PCR with HTBI primers. One entry per CDR3 protein results from TCRdb running MiXCR on the multiplex PCR reads. The sample holds 170,000 or so distinct CDR3 sequences; under 40% are singletons and the top ten take around 5.5%. The sample was peripheral blood. The source is a woman between 35 and 50 years old with Graves' ophthalmopathy.

There are many counts of this clonotype. The rearrangement uses TRBV7-2 and TRBJ1-6, with a weak D call TRBD1 (6 bases). Trimming removed 4 bases at V and 8 bases at J, with 12 bases between. From germline, CDR1 is SGHTA and CDR2 FQGNSA. The CDR3 is 14 residues long. The CDR3 region has the DNA TGTGCCAGCAGCTCTCACAGGGTGGATTCACCCCTCCACTTT. Amino acids: CASSSHRVDSPLHF.

In this sample, this clonotype turned up many times. The rearrangement joins TRBV12-3 or TRBV12-4 to TRBJ1-1; D is possibly TRBD1 (5 bases). The CDR3 sequence is 13 residues long. V was pared by 5 bases and J by 0 bases, with 7 bases between. In DNA form, the CDR3 reads TGTGCCAGCAGTAGACAGATGAACACTGAAGCTTTCTTT. This translates into CASSRQMNTEAFF.

This clonotype appeared once. This CDR3 reads CATLGDRYSPLHF. CDR3 nucleotides: TGTGCCACCCTCGGGGACAGGTATTCACCCCTCCACTTT. The chain is built from TRBV6-5 and TRBJ1-6, with 8 bases that match TRBD1. Germline V gene sequence: CDR1 MNHEY, CDR2 SVGAGI. V lost 10 bases, J lost 8 bases, and 7 bases stayed unmatched. The CDR3 totals 13 residues.

Many counts were recorded for this clonotype. The gene calls are TRBV12-3 or TRBV12-4 and TRBJ1-2; 9 positions agree with TRBD1. The CDR3 has 15 amino acids. Trimming at V came to 5 bases and at J to 4 bases, leaving 8 bases not matched to a gene. The CDR3 protein is CASSRTTGGTYGYTF. The CDR3 DNA follows: TGTGCCAGCAGTAGAACTACAGGGGGCACCTATGGCTACACCTTC.

The rearrangement links TRBV6-2 or TRBV6-3 to TRBJ1-1, with no clear D. Looked up from germline, CDR1 is MNHEY and CDR2 is SVGEGT. The CDR3 has 12 amino acids. V lost 2 bases, J lost 7 bases, and 8 bases lay in between. The CDR3 is CASSYRGYEAFF. CDR3 coding DNA: TGTGCCAGCAGTTACCGGGGATATGAAGCTTTCTTT.

In this sample, this clonotype turned up many times. The chain carries TRBV30 and TRBJ2-2; 9 bases fit TRBD1. This CDR3 contains 14 residues. Unmatched junction bases numbered 2, after V lost 5 bases and J lost 1 base. The germline V gene encodes CDR1 GTSNPN and CDR2 SVGIG (reference sequence). DNA for the CDR3: TGTGCCTGGGGGGGACAGGGGAACACCGGGGAGCTGTTTTTT. Its translation is CAWGGQGNTGELFF.

This clonotype was recorded at least ten times. This chain uses TRBV5-1 with TRBJ1-1; no clear D. This CDR3 comprises 14 residues. Germline-derived CDR1 and CDR2 are SGHRS and YFSETQ. With 0 bases removed from V and 1 base from J, the gap between germline ends came to 7 bases. As DNA, the CDR3 is TGCGCCAGCAGCTTGGTTCCGGGGAACACTGAAGCTTTCTTT. It translates to CASSLVPGNTEAFF.

In DNA, the CDR3 is TGTGCCACCAGCAGCGAGGGGGCTTCCCAAGAGACCCAGTACTTC. Translation: CATSSEGASQETQYF. The chain recombines TRBV15 with TRBJ2-5, with TRBD1 matching 7 bases. This CDR3 has 15 amino acids. Germline CDR1 is LNHNV and CDR2 is YYDKDF (reference sequence). Germline trimming cut 3 bases from V and 1 base from J; bases unmatched to any gene: 5.

This clonotype occurred a few times. This sequence joins TRBV24-1 and TRBJ2-3, with TRBD2 matching over 8 bases. This CDR3 spans 15 amino acids. V gave up 7 bases and J gave up 2 bases; unmatched junction bases: 7. The germline V gene has CDR1 KGHDR and CDR2 SFDVKD. For the CDR3, the DNA is TGTGCCACCAGGAGTAGCGGGACCCCCACAGATACGCAGTATTTT. Protein: CATRSSGTPTDTQYF.

The chain combines TRBV29-1 with TRBJ2-2, with D possibly TRBD1 on 6 matching bases. This CDR3 has 12 amino acids. CDR1 and CDR2 from the germline V gene are SQVTM and ANQGSEA. The ends were cut back, 6 bases at V and 4 bases at J, with 9 bases in the middle. CDR3 nucleotides: TGCAGCGTCTACAGGGCCACCGGGGAGCTGTTTTTT. It specifies CSVYRATGELFF.

This clonotype was seen ten or more times. V gene TRBV7-9 combines with J gene TRBJ1-1, with TRBD1 as a possible D gene (5 bases). The germline CDR1 and CDR2 sequences are SEHNR and FQNEAQ (reference sequence). The CDR3 length is 14 residues. Trimming cost V 2 bases and J 0 bases, with 7 bases left between them. The DNA for the CDR3 is TGTGCCAGCAGCTTATCGACAGTGAACACTGAAGCTTTCTTT. Translated: CASSLSTVNTEAFF.

This sequence joins TRBV30 and TRBJ2-7, with D perhaps being TRBD1 or TRBD2 (5 bases each). V lost 3 bases, J lost 2 bases, and 14 bases lay in between. CDR3 length: 14 residues. The germline gives CDR1 GTSNPN, CDR2 SVGIG (reference sequence). CDR3 sequence reads: CAWRGRKIPYEQYF. In DNA form, the CDR3 reads TGTGCCTGGAGGGGACGGAAGATTCCCTACGAGCAGTACTTC.

This clonotype was detected many times. The CDR3 nucleotides read TGCGCCAGCAGCTTGGATGGGGATGGGTCTGAAGCTTTCTTT. Amino acids: CASSLDGDGSEAFF. The rearrangement joins TRBV5-1 to TRBJ1-1; D unclear. From germline, CDR1 is SGHRS and CDR2 YFSETQ. V was shortened by 0 bases and J by 6 bases, with 12 bases between the two germline ends. The length of the CDR3 is 14 residues.